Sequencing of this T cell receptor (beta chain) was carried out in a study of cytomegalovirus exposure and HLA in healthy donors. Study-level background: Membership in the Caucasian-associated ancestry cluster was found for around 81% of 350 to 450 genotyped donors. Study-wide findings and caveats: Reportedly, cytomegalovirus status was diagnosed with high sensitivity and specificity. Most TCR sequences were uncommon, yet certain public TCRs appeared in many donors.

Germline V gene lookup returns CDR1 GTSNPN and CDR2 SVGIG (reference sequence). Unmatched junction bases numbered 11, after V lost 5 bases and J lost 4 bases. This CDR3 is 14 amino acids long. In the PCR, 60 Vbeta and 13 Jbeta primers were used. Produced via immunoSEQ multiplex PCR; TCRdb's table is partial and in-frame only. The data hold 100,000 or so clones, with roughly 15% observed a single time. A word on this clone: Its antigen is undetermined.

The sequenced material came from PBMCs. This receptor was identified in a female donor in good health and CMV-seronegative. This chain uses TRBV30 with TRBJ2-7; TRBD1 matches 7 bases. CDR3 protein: CAWETGDESYEQYF. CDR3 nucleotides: TGTGCCTGGGAAACAGGGGATGAGAGTTACGAGCAGTACTTC.